This T cell receptor beta chain was sequenced for a study of radiotherapy plus CTLA-4 blockade in lung cancer. Overall study findings and caveats: The study found tumor-derived TCR clones expanded in blood after radiotherapy plus ipilimumab. Response, reportedly, was best predicted by interferon-beta along with early blood T cell clone dynamics.

V shed 3 bases and J shed 5 bases, with 16 bases lying between them. The CDR3 spans 14 residues. Per the germline V gene, CDR1 is SQVTM and CDR2 is ANQGSEA. Using immunoSEQ multiplex PCR, the repertoire was profiled, and TCRdb retains in-frame clones only, with some absent. The repertoire has about 62,000 clones, 77% of them found once; the top ten carry approximately 4.5%. A note on this clone: Its matching antigen is unknown.

Sequenced material: peripheral blood, taken from a patient treated with radiotherapy plus ipilimumab. The clonotype originates from a human donor with non-small cell lung cancer who had a complete response to radiotherapy plus ipilimumab. The J gene is TRBJ1-1, the V gene TRBV29-1, with D possibly matching TRBD1 (5 bases). CDR3: CSVDKTGLRTEAFF. DNA of the CDR3: TGCAGCGTTGATAAAACAGGTCTTCGGACTGAAGCTTTCTTT.